The T cell receptor (beta chain) under discussion was sequenced for a study of shared clonotypes between healthy human individuals. Study-wide points: Across subsets, estimated richness was generally greater for naive than for memory populations.

The method was immunoSEQ multiplex PCR; TCRdb's version includes in-frame clones alone and lacks a portion of them. The sample holds roughly 2.1 million clones, roughly 91% seen once. Worth noting for this clone: The antigen is undetermined.

CD45RO-negative, CCR7-positively selected cells formed the naive CD8 fraction, excluding terminally differentiated effector memory CD45RA+ cells. Trimming removed 7 bases at V and 1 base at J, with 12 bases between. The CDR3 loop spans 14 amino acids. Germline-derived CDR1 and CDR2 are SNHLY and FYNNEI. The sample comprised naive CD8+ T cells from PBMCs. The TCR comes from a man younger than 30 in good health. Some clones in this sample may be carry-over from other donors' samples. The chain joins TRBV2 to TRBJ2-3; D is possibly TRBD2 (6 bases). CDR3 amino acids: CASKGGDGTDTQYF. The CDR3 bases are TGTGCCAGCAAAGGAGGGGACGGCACAGATACGCAGTATTTT.